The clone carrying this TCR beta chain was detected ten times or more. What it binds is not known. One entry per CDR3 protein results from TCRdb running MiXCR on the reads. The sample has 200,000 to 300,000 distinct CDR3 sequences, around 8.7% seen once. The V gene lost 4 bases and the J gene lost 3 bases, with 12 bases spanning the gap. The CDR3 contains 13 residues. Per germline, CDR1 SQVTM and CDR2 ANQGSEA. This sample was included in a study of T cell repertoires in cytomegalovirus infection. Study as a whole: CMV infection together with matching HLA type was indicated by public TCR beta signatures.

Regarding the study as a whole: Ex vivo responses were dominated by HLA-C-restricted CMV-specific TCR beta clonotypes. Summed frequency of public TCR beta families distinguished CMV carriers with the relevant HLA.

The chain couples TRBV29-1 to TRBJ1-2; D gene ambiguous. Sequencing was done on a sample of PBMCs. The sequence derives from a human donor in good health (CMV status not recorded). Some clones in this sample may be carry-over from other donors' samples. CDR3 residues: CSVAESGYYGYTF. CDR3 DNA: TGCAGCGTTGCGGAATCGGGGTACTATGGCTACACCTTC. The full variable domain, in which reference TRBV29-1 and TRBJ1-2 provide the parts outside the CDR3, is SAVISQKPSRDICQRGTSLTIQCQVDSQVTMMFWYRQQPGQSLTLIATANQGSEATYESGFVIDKFPISRPNLTFSTLTVSNMSPEDSSIYLCSVAESGYYGYTFGSGTRLTVV.